This entry lists 13 T cell receptor beta chains sequenced from one sample in a study of glioma-infiltrating T cells. TCR alpha and beta CDR3 regions were amplified from RNA using iRepertoire nested multiplex PCR. TCRdb fed the multiplex PCR reads into MiXCR, producing one record per CDR3 protein. This repertoire shows about 130,000 distinct CDR3 sequences, more than 20% found once; its top ten account for about a quarter. The sequenced material came from glioma tissue, nonneoplastic brain tissue, or PBMCs (not recorded which). These receptors originate from a human donor with low-grade glioma or glioblastoma, undergoing nonglioma brain surgery, or in good health (not recorded which).

This clonotype was observed a few times. The V gene is TRBV28, the J gene TRBJ1-2; possible D gene TRBD1, 5 bases. V lost 3 bases and J 6 bases, leaving 20 bases between the germline ends. Germline values: CDR1 MDHEN, CDR2 SYDVKM. The CDR3 covers 16 residues. The CDR3 protein is CASSLEPLAGFHGYTF. Here the CDR3 DNA reads TGTGCCAGCAGTTTGGAGCCGCTGGCAGGGTTCCATGGCTACACCTTC.

V usage is TRBV19 and J usage is TRBJ1-5; tentatively, D is TRBD1 (5 bases). Germline CDR1 reads LNHDA; CDR2 reads SQIVND (reference sequence). V was shortened by 6 bases and J by 0 bases, with 12 bases between the two germline ends. The CDR3 covers 15 residues. The CDR3 bases are TGTGCCAGTAGCAGAGGGGATTATAGCAATCAGCCCCAGCATTTT. Protein product: CASSRGDYSNQPQHF.

This clonotype appeared many times. This chain uses TRBV20-1 with TRBJ1-1; unclear D gene. The CDR3 contains 16 residues. Germline V lookup: CDR1 DFQATT, CDR2 SNEGSKA (reference sequence). The V end was cut by 3 bases, the J end by 1 base, with 18 bases between. The DNA of the CDR3 is TGCAGTGCTAGGGACGGCCCGTGGGTCAGGAACACTGAAGCTTTCTTT. Its protein product is CSARDGPWVRNTEAFF.

This clonotype was picked up many times. The chain carries TRBV7-2 and TRBJ1-6, with D unclear. Trimming cost V 3 bases and J 6 bases, with 12 bases left between them. The CDR3 is 15 residues long. Germline CDR1 is SGHTA and CDR2 is FQGNSA. The CDR3 DNA follows: TGTGCCAGCAGCTTCGGGCGTGCGGGTAATTCACCCCTCCACTTT. Its protein product is CASSFGRAGNSPLHF. Variable domain in full (rest from reference TRBV7-2 and TRBJ1-6): GAGVSQSPSNKVTEKGKDVELRCDPISGHTALYWYRQSLGQGLEFLIYFQGNSAPDKSGLPSDRFSAERTGGSVSTLTIQRTQQEDSAVYLCASSFGRAGNSPLHFGNGTRLTVT.

Worth noting for this clonotype: At one of its ends the junction is not consistent with the germline gene, which may arise from a read error. The chain recombines TRBV25-1 with TRBJ1-3; D remains ambiguous. The CDR3 is made up of 11 amino acids. Per the germline V gene, CDR1 is MGHDK and CDR2 is SYGVNS. CDR3 residues: CSSSSANTIYF. The CDR3 DNA reads as TGTTCCAGCAGTTCGGCAAACACCATATATTTT.

The chain joins TRBV4-1 to TRBJ1-4; D is perhaps TRBD1 (5 bases). The V and J ends lost 3 bases and 0 bases respectively, with 11 bases between them. Germline CDR1 MGHRA, CDR2 YSYEKL. The CDR3 runs to 16 residues. For the CDR3, the DNA is TGCGCCAGCAGCCATTCTGGACACGCAACTAATGAAAAACTGTTTTTT. It yields the protein CASSHSGHATNEKLFF.

The chain couples TRBV11-2 to TRBJ2-1, with D tentatively TRBD2 (5 bases). V lost 0 bases and J lost 9, with 12 bases in between. The CDR3 sequence is 14 residues long. Germline V gives CDR1 SGHAT, CDR2 FQNNGV. CDR3 sequence (DNA): TGTGCCAGCAGCTTAGATCTAGCCCCCAGTGAGCAGTTCTTC. Translated, it gives CASSLDLAPSEQFF.

Only a few counts were recorded for this clonotype. The chain recombines TRBV12-3 or TRBV12-4 with TRBJ1-1; D unresolved. V was pared by 5 bases and J by 3 bases, with 13 bases between. The CDR3 is 14 residues long. In DNA, the CDR3 is TGTGCCAGCAGTCAAGGGTGGGAGGACACTGAAGCTTTCTTT. Protein product: CASSQGWEDTEAFF.

The V gene is TRBV27, the J gene TRBJ1-5, with 8 bases lining up with TRBD1. CDR3 length: 21 residues. Trimming took 3 bases from V and 3 from J; bases not matched to a gene: 22. Per germline, CDR1 MNHEY and CDR2 SMNVEV (reference sequence). CDR3 nucleotide sequence: TGTGCCAGCAGTTTCAATCCCAGGGGGCCGAAAATCCAATATATCAATCAGCCCCAGCATTTT. It codes for CASSFNPRGPKIQYINQPQHF.

The chain carries TRBV14 and TRBJ2-3; D ambiguous. CDR3 length: 14 amino acids. The ends were cut back, 0 bases at V and 5 bases at J, with 9 bases in the middle. Germline V gene data show CDR1 as SGHDN and CDR2 as FVKESK. CDR3 protein: CASSQDTHLDTQYF. Here the CDR3 DNA reads TGTGCCAGCAGCCAAGATACACATCTAGATACGCAGTATTTT.

About this clonotype: Since a much larger clone is just one base distant, this may be a read error. The V call is TRBV20-1, the J call TRBJ1-2, with D possibly matching TRBD1 (6 bases). From germline, CDR1 is DFQATT and CDR2 SNEGSKA (reference sequence). V lost 1 base, J lost 6 bases, and 21 bases lay in between. This CDR3 has 16 amino acids. CDR3 sequence reads: CSARVGALAGDHGYTF. CDR3 DNA sequence: TGCAGTGCTAGAGTCGGGGCCCTGGCAGGGGACCATGGCTACACCTTC.

Regarding this clonotype: One end of the junction fails to match germline, which may point to a read error. The chain combines TRBV12-3 or TRBV12-4 with TRBJ2-3; 11 bases line up with TRBD2. The CDR3 length is 16 residues. CDR3 bases: TGTGCCACCAGTGGGCCGGGACTAGCGGCCCCAGATACGCAGTATTTT. Protein product: CATSGPGLAAPDTQYF.

As DNA, the CDR3 is TGCGCCAGCAGCTCCGGGGCCGGGGCTGATACGCAGTATTTT. It codes for CASSSGAGADTQYF. This rearrangement joins TRBV5-1 to TRBJ2-3, with D perhaps TRBD1 or TRBD2 (5 bases each). V shed 3 bases and J shed 6 bases, with 14 bases lying between them. This CDR3 region has 14 residues. Per the germline V gene, CDR1 is SGHRS and CDR2 is YFSETQ.